The next 25 T cell receptor beta chains were all read from a single sample in a study of cytomegalovirus exposure and HLA in healthy donors (dated by TCRdb to about 2017). The library was generated by the immunoSEQ multiplex PCR assay. For the multiplex PCR, a mixture combining 60 forward primers for TCR Vbeta segments and 13 reverse primers for TCR Jbeta segments was used. TCRdb mirrors the immuneACCESS table, restricted to in-frame sequences. Some clones are absent from its copies; in checked studies, under half trace to an unresolved V gene, and the reason for the others is unknown. The sample table records some 120,000 clones; 55% to 75% of these occur just once. The top ten constitute around 9.7% of the sample. The sample was PBMCs. These receptors were taken from a woman aged 40 to 49 in good health and CMV-seropositive.

The J gene is TRBJ2-1, the V gene TRBV19; TRBD2 might be the D (6 bases). Germline CDR1 is LNHDA and CDR2 is SQIVND (reference sequence). The V gene lost 3 bases and the J gene lost 2 bases, with 8 bases spanning the gap. This CDR3 spans 14 amino acids. CDR3 DNA sequence: TGTGCCAGTAGTATCGGAGGGGCCTACAATGAGCAGTTCTTC. This gives the protein CASSIGGAYNEQFF.

For the CDR3, the DNA is TGTGCCAGCAGCCCCCGGCCCCTAGGTTACGAGCAGTACTTC. This encodes CASSPRPLGYEQYF. This chain connects TRBV5-4 to TRBJ2-7, with D uncertain. CDR1 and CDR2 (germline): SGHNT, YYREEE (reference sequence). V shed 4 bases and J shed 4 bases, with 15 bases lying between them. CDR3 size: 14 residues. The full variable domain, rest sourced from reference TRBV5-4 and TRBJ2-7, is ETGVTQSPTHLIKTRGQQVTLRCSSQSGHNTVSWYQQALGQGPQFIFQYYREEENGRGNFPPRFSGLQFPNYSSELNVNALELDDSALYLCASSPRPLGYEQYFGPGTRLTVT.

This clone was counted a few times. The V call is TRBV7-3, the J call TRBJ2-2, with D possibly TRBD2 on 6 matching bases. Trimming left V 5 bases short and J 13 bases short, with 20 bases between. This CDR3 has 14 amino acids. CDR1 and CDR2 from the germline V gene are SGHTA and FQGTGA. CDR3 loop: CASSQGMEGTALFF. The CDR3, as DNA: TGTGCCAGCAGCCAGGGAATGGAGGGGACGGCGCTGTTTTTT.

The rearrangement uses TRBV29-1 and TRBJ2-1; possibly TRBD2 for D (6 bases). CDR3 size: 14 residues. CDR1 and CDR2 from the germline V gene are SQVTM and ANQGSEA. Trimming left V 7 bases short and J 6 bases short, with 19 bases between. CDR3 loop: CSDDGPGLLNEQFF. CDR3 nucleotide sequence: TGCAGCGACGACGGTCCGGGACTTCTCAATGAGCAGTTCTTC.

This clone has only a few counts. The chain links TRBV7-8 to TRBJ2-7, with D perhaps TRBD1 (8 bases). Germline V CDR1 and CDR2: SGHVS, FQNEAQ. The CDR3 length is 13 residues. The V end lost 2 bases, the J end lost 6 bases, and 11 bases lay between the germline ends. In DNA form, the CDR3 reads TGTGCCAGCAGCTTATACAGGGGGGGCGAGCAGTACTTC. It translates to CASSLYRGGEQYF. The variable domain in full, completed from reference TRBV7-8 and TRBJ2-7, reads GAGVSQSPRYKVAKRGQDVALRCDPISGHVSLFWYQQALGQGPEFLTYFQNEAQLDKSGLPSDRFFAERPEGSVSTLKIQRTQQEDSAVYLCASSLYRGGEQYFGPGTRLTVT.

This rearrangement joins TRBV5-1 to TRBJ1-1, with D tentatively TRBD1 (6 bases). Germline loops: CDR1 SGHRS, CDR2 YFSETQ. V was clipped by 6 bases and J by 1 base, with 7 bases between them. This CDR3 has 12 residues. The DNA for the CDR3 is TGCGCCAGCAAGGGGGAGAACACTGAAGCTTTCTTT. Protein: CASKGENTEAFF.

The rearrangement uses TRBV4-3 and TRBJ2-7; D is uncertain. Trimming stripped 0 bases from V and 0 bases from J, with 12 bases between. Germline V CDR1 and CDR2: LGHNA, YSLEER. This CDR3 spans 16 amino acids. The CDR3 coding sequence is TGCGCCAGCAGCCAAGATTCTGGCGGATACTCCTACGAGCAGTACTTC. Translating gives CASSQDSGGYSYEQYF.

In its sample, this clone was seen once. The chain employs TRBV19 and TRBJ1-1, with 8 bases aligning to TRBD1. This CDR3 region has 12 residues. The ends lost 8 bases at V and 5 bases at J; junction bases unmatched: 4. Germline-derived CDR1 and CDR2 are LNHDA and SQIVND (reference sequence). The CDR3 DNA sequence: TGTGCCAGTGGACAGGGCAAGACTGAAGCTTTCTTT. It translates to CASGQGKTEAFF.

The rearrangement uses TRBV6-1 and TRBJ1-3; a possible D gene is TRBD1 (6 bases). CDR1 is MNHNS, CDR2 SASEGT, per germline. This CDR3 spans 15 amino acids. The V and J ends lost 2 bases and 4 bases respectively, with 12 bases between them. This CDR3 reads CASSESGATGNTIYF. The CDR3 DNA reads as TGTGCCAGCAGTGAATCAGGGGCGACGGGAAACACCATATATTTT.

There are a few counts of this clone. V usage is TRBV5-4 and J usage is TRBJ2-7; 14 bases fit TRBD2. Looked up from germline, CDR1 is SGHNT and CDR2 is YYREEE (reference sequence). The V gene end was trimmed by 3 bases and the J gene end by 5 bases; junction bases not matched to a gene: 4. The CDR3 spans 15 residues. The CDR3 DNA reads TGTGCCAGCAGCTCAAAGGGACTAGCGGGAGACGAGCAGTACTTC. Its translation: CASSSKGLAGDEQYF.

The CDR3 nucleotides are TGTGCCAGCAGCTTTATGTCAGGGTCCCACGAGCAGTACTTC. Translated, it gives CASSFMSGSHEQYF. The chain couples TRBV7-8 to TRBJ2-7; D possibly corresponds to TRBD1 (5 bases). Trimming stripped 3 bases from V and 5 bases from J, with 14 bases between. This CDR3 region has 14 residues. CDR1 and CDR2 (germline): SGHVS, FQNEAQ.

The genes are TRBV6-5 and TRBJ2-1; D remains ambiguous. From germline, CDR1 is MNHEY and CDR2 SVGAGI. This CDR3 contains 14 residues. Between the trimmed V and J ends, which lost 6 bases and 0 bases, there was a span of 9 bases. In DNA, the CDR3 is TGTGCCAGCAGCACTCCGAGCTCCTACAATGAGCAGTTCTTC. Translated, it gives CASSTPSSYNEQFF.

This sequence joins TRBV4-1 and TRBJ2-3; TRBD2 aligns across 7 bases. In germline, CDR1 is MGHRA, CDR2 YSYEKL. This CDR3 has 16 amino acids. J gave up 4 bases and V 1 base, and 8 bases lay outside the gene matches. The CDR3 reads CASSQVRGGIADTQYF. Here the CDR3 DNA reads TGCGCCAGCAGCCAAGTTAGGGGAGGGATTGCAGATACGCAGTATTTT.

The V call is TRBV2, the J call TRBJ2-1, with 10 bases lining up with TRBD2. The length of the CDR3 is 18 residues. Trimming took 0 bases from V and 2 from J; bases not matched to a gene: 7. From germline, CDR1 is SNHLY and CDR2 FYNNEI. The CDR3 DNA reads as TGTGCCAGCAGTGAAGCCGGGGGACTAGCGTACGCCTACAATGAGCAGTTCTTC. It codes for CASSEAGGLAYAYNEQFF.

The chain links TRBV4-3 to TRBJ2-3; 9 positions match TRBD2. Unmatched junction bases numbered 10, after V lost 0 bases and J lost 9 bases. The CDR3 sequence is 16 residues long. Germline loops: CDR1 LGHNA, CDR2 YSLEER. The CDR3 DNA reads TGCGCCAGCAGCCAAGATAGGCGGGGGGGATTGTGGACGCAGTATTTT. As protein: CASSQDRRGGLWTQYF.

The CDR3 coding sequence is TGTGCCACCAGCAGAGATCTCCCCCTAGAAAGCGAGCAGTACTTC. Protein product: CATSRDLPLESEQYF. The V gene is TRBV15, the J gene TRBJ2-7; D is uncertain. V gave up 0 bases and J gave up 6 bases, with 15 bases separating them. The CDR3 is 15 residues long. Per the germline V gene, CDR1 is LNHNV and CDR2 is YYDKDF (reference sequence). Full variable domain (rest looked up from reference TRBV15 and TRBJ2-7): DAMVIQNPRYQVTQFGKPVTLSCSQTLNHNVMYWYQQKSSQAPKLLFHYYDKDFNNEADTPDNFQSRRPNTSFCFLDIRSPGLGDTAMYLCATSRDLPLESEQYFGPGTRLTVT.

This clone occurred a few times. The chain couples TRBV6-4 to TRBJ2-1, with 9 bases that match TRBD2. Germline V gives CDR1 MRHNA, CDR2 SNTAGT. J was trimmed by 3 bases and V by 4 bases; bases with no gene match: 7. The CDR3 runs to 16 residues. The CDR3 is CASSGETSGDYNEQFF. In nucleotides, the CDR3 is TGTGCCAGCAGTGGAGAGACTAGCGGAGACTACAATGAGCAGTTCTTC.

This sequence joins TRBV6-4 and TRBJ2-1, with D maybe TRBD2 (6 bases). Trimming cost V 2 bases and J 12 bases, with 20 bases left between them. The CDR3 runs 15 residues. CDR1 is MRHNA, CDR2 SNTAGT, per germline. As DNA, the CDR3 is TGTGCCAGCAGTGACGAAGAGGGAGGTCCCCAAGGGCAGTTCTTC. It codes for CASSDEEGGPQGQFF.

This clone was counted a few times. The chain combines TRBV15 with TRBJ2-3, with 9 bases identical to TRBD1. The germline gives CDR1 LNHNV, CDR2 YYDKDF (reference sequence). This CDR3 is 14 amino acids long. Trimming took 3 bases from V and 5 from J; bases not matched to a gene: 3. CDR3 protein: CATSRDRGKDTQYF. In DNA, the CDR3 is TGTGCCACCAGCAGGGACAGGGGAAAAGATACGCAGTATTTT.

The chain joins TRBV7-8 to TRBJ2-3, with 8 bases fitting TRBD2. Per the germline V gene, CDR1 is SGHVS and CDR2 is FQNEAQ. This CDR3 is built from 17 residues. The junction had 10 bases not matched to a gene; V was cut back by 1 base and J by 4 bases. The CDR3 sequence is CASSLVPGLGSADTQYF. CDR3 sequence (DNA): TGTGCCAGCAGCTTAGTACCGGGACTAGGTAGCGCAGATACGCAGTATTTT.

The chain is built from TRBV5-1 and TRBJ2-5, with D possibly matching TRBD2 (5 bases). The CDR3 extends over 15 amino acids. V was pared by 4 bases and J by 2 bases, with 15 bases between. The germline V gene has CDR1 SGHRS and CDR2 YFSETQ. In DNA form, the CDR3 reads TGCGCCAGCAGCGACGGGCCCGGGATACAAGAGACCCAGTACTTC. Its protein is CASSDGPGIQETQYF.

The chain links TRBV29-1 to TRBJ2-2; TRBD2 aligns across 9 bases. The trim removed 4 bases at V and 3 bases at J, leaving 3 bases unmatched. This CDR3 is 14 amino acids long. The V gene's germline CDR1 is SQVTM and CDR2 ANQGSEA. This chain's CDR3 is CSVGPSGDTGELFF. The CDR3 DNA follows: TGCAGCGTTGGTCCTAGCGGGGACACCGGGGAGCTGTTTTTT.

A few counts support this clone. Additional DNA sequences in this sample encode the identical CDR3. The chain joins TRBV29-1 to TRBJ1-4; D perhaps matches TRBD1 (5 bases). The CDR3 consists of 11 residues. From germline, CDR1 is SQVTM and CDR2 ANQGSEA. V lost 6 bases and J 8 bases, leaving 10 bases between the germline ends. As DNA, the CDR3 is TGCAGCGTAGCGGGGGGGGAAAAACTGTTTTTT. Translated, it gives CSVAGGEKLFF.

The chain recombines TRBV29-1 with TRBJ2-1; 12 bases align to TRBD2. Germline V lookup: CDR1 SQVTM, CDR2 ANQGSEA. V lost 6 bases to trimming and J lost 2 bases; unmatched junction nucleotides: 11. This CDR3 is built from 17 residues. The CDR3 loop is CSVVTSGSPPTYNEQFF. The CDR3 nucleotides read TGCAGCGTAGTGACTAGCGGGAGTCCCCCTACCTACAATGAGCAGTTCTTC.

V is TRBV9 and J is TRBJ1-4; tentative D call: TRBD1 (6 bases). Between the trimmed V and J ends, which lost 1 base and 8 bases, there was a span of 18 bases. This CDR3 is 16 amino acids long. Germline lookup yields CDR1 SGDLS and CDR2 YYNGEE. CDR3 amino acids: CASSVHRGGAGEKLFF. CDR3 nucleotide sequence: TGTGCCAGCAGCGTACATCGGGGGGGCGCGGGGGAAAAACTGTTTTTT.